This record looks at one T cell receptor (beta chain) sequence and its context. CDR3 length: 16 residues. The J segment lost 11 bases and the V segment lost 3 bases, leaving 10 bases of the junction unmatched. CDR1 SGHRS and CDR2 YFSETQ come from the germline V gene. This entry belongs to a study of cytomegalovirus exposure and HLA in healthy donors. The primer mix had 60 Vbeta and 13 Jbeta primers. Profiled with immunoSEQ multiplex PCR; TCRdb holds only in-frame clones, not every one. The sample lists 200,000 to 250,000 clones, about three quarters seen once, with around 2% in the top ten. The specimen was PBMCs. The chain recombines TRBV5-1 with TRBJ2-4; TRBD2 matches 14 bases. This TCR was recovered from a man between 18 and 29 years old in good health and CMV-seronegative. CDR3 sequence: CASSSGLAGGVLFQYF. CDR3 coding DNA: TGCGCCAGCAGCTCAGGACTAGCGGGAGGCGTTCTCTTTCAGTACTTC.